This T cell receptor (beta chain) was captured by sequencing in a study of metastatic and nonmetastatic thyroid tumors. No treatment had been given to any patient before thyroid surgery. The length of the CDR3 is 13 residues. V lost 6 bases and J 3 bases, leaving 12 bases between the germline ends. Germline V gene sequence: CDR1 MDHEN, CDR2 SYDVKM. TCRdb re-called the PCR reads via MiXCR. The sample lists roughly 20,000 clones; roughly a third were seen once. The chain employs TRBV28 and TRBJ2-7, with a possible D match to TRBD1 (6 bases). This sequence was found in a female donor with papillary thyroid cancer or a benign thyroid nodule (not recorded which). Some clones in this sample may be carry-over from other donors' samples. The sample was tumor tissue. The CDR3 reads CASRLGHIYEQYF. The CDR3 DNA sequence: TGTGCCAGCAGGCTGGGACACATCTACGAGCAGTACTTC.